The clone carrying this T cell receptor beta chain was recorded many times. Its antigen is as yet unknown. The time point was: newly diagnosed GD, antithyroid drugs for less than 3 months. Generation of the TCR library employed RNA extracted from PBMCs. This specimen comes from a study of regulatory T cells in long-lasting Graves disease. Building the TCR beta libraries relied on iRepertoire HTBI primers, and CDR3 regions underwent Arm-PCR. TCRdb passed the multiplex PCR reads through MiXCR, listing each CDR3 protein once. The sample contains around 400,000 distinct CDR3 sequences, about 14% of which appear only once. Study results and caveats: Less diverse TCR repertoires were seen in persistent Graves' patients than in newly diagnosed ones. Favored usage of TRBV28, TRBJ1-2 and TRBJ2-5 was recorded in persistent disease. Shared public clonotypes totalled fewer than 3,000 in persistent patients, compared with about 970 in new patients.

The V gene's germline CDR1 is MDHEN and CDR2 SYDVKM. This CDR3 spans 16 amino acids. Trimming shortened V by 4 bases and J by 2 bases, and 17 bases separated the two germline ends. The rearrangement uses TRBV28 and TRBJ2-5; D might be TRBD1 (6 bases). The TCR sequence derives from a female donor with Graves disease. The sequenced sample was peripheral blood mononuclear cells (PBMCs), obtained at new diagnosis, from a patient treated with antithyroid drugs. The CDR3 sequence: CASSSGQFRSQETQYF. The CDR3 DNA sequence: TGTGCCAGCAGTTCCGGACAGTTTCGGTCGCAAGAGACCCAGTACTTC.